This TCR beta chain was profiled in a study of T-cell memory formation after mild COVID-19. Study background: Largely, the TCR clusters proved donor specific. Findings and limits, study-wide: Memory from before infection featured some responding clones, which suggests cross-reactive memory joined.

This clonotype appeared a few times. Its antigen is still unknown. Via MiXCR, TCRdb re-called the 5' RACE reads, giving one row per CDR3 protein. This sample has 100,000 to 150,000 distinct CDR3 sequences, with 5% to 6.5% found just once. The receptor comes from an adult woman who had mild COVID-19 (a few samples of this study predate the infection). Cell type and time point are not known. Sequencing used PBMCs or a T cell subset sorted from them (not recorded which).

In DNA, the CDR3 is TGTGCCAGCAGCCAAGATCGAACAGGGGACGGCTACACCTTC. Translated: CASSQDRTGDGYTF. The chain carries TRBV4-2 and TRBJ1-2; TRBD1 matches 7 bases. The CDR3 has 14 residues. J gave up 8 bases and V 0 bases, and 6 bases lay outside the gene matches. Germline V gene lookup returns CDR1 LGHNA and CDR2 YNFKEQ.